This paragraph reports one TCR beta chain. Germline V gene sequence: CDR1 MNHEY, CDR2 SMNVEV (reference sequence). Trimming left V 2 bases short and J 5 bases short, with 13 bases between. The CDR3 length is 14 residues. This specimen belongs to a study of CD8+ T cells in alopecia areata. After isolation, RNA underwent reverse transcription to generate cDNA as the sequencing template. Produced via immunoSEQ multiplex PCR; TCRdb's table is partial and in-frame only. Of 95,000 to 100,000 clones in the sample, about three fifths were seen once. Treatment defined: oral pan-JAK inhibitor, 5-10 mg twice daily.

Sequencing used CD8+ T cells sorted from blood, obtained between weeks 55 and 65, from a patient treated with tofacitinib. This sequence originates from a human donor with alopecia areata. The chain joins TRBV27 to TRBJ2-7; TRBD1 is a possible D gene (5 bases). The chain's CDR3 is CASSLGTGRNEQYF. CDR3 DNA sequence: TGTGCCAGCAGTTTAGGTACAGGACGCAACGAGCAGTACTTC.